This T cell receptor (beta chain) derives from a study of immune evolution from preneoplasia to lung adenocarcinoma. At the level of the study: HLA loss of heterozygosity: under 7.5% AIS, about 15% MIA, about 32% ADC, none AAH. Study-level findings and limits: Highest clonality occurred in KRAS-mutant, not EGFR-mutant or double wild-type, nodules. Normal lung had highest clonality; later lesions appeared denser, more diverse.

Germline-derived CDR1 and CDR2 are KGHSH and LQKENI. CDR3 size: 13 residues. Trimming stripped 5 bases from V and 1 base from J, with 8 bases between. On this clone: As yet, its antigen is unknown.

The data were produced by immunoSEQ multiplex PCR, yet TCRdb's version contains in-frame clones alone and is incomplete. The sample carries 4,900 or so clones, about 90% recorded once. Two lung cancer pathologists independently confirmed each histologic diagnosis. The chain couples TRBV18 to TRBJ2-5, with a possible D match to TRBD1 (5 bases). Sequencing was carried out using FFPE atypical adenomatous hyperplasia tissue from the lung. Subset described: atypical adenomatous hyperplasia (AAH), lung preneoplasia. This sequence was found in a person between 65 and 80 years old with lung adenocarcinoma. The CDR3 is CASSTQVQETQYF. The CDR3 nucleotides are TGTGCCAGCTCAACACAGGTCCAAGAGACCCAGTACTTC.